These 24 T cell receptor beta chains came from one sample sequenced in a study of blood T cell repertoires in COVID-19. Sequencing was performed with immunoSEQ multiplex PCR; in TCRdb, only in-frame clones are kept and a portion is missing. The sample carries hundreds of thousands of clones, about nine tenths recorded once. Source material: peripheral blood. Receptors were obtained from a woman aged 25-40 years who had recovered from COVID-19.

This clone was observed once. The chain employs TRBV5-1 and TRBJ1-6; D unresolved. This CDR3 region has 13 residues. Germline V gene data show CDR1 as SGHRS and CDR2 as YFSETQ. Trimming shortened V by 4 bases and J by 8 bases, and 10 bases separated the two germline ends. The CDR3 spells CASSKGVDSPLHF. The CDR3, as DNA: TGCGCCAGCAGCAAGGGAGTGGATTCACCCCTCCACTTT. The variable domain in full, with the rest retrieved from reference TRBV5-1 and TRBJ1-6, is KAGVTQTPRYLIKTRGQQVTLSCSPISGHRSVSWYQQTPGQGLQFLFEYFSETQRNKGNFPGRFSGRQFSNSRSEMNVSTLELGDSALYLCASSKGVDSPLHFGNGTRLTVT.

The chain has TRBV3-1 (or the pseudogene TRBV3-2) and TRBJ2-4; 11 bases map to TRBD2. Looked up from germline, CDR1 is LGHDT and CDR2 is YNNKEL (reference sequence). V was clipped by 2 bases and J by 1 base; unmatched bases: 1. The CDR3 length is 16 residues. The CDR3 sequence: CASSQRLAGAKNIQYF. The CDR3 DNA reads as TGTGCCAGCAGCCAAAGACTAGCGGGGGCCAAAAACATTCAGTACTTC.

The V and J genes are TRBV18 and TRBJ1-2, with TRBD1 matching over 7 bases. Germline V CDR1 and CDR2: KGHSH, LQKENI. J gave up 4 bases and V 6 bases, and 5 bases lay outside the gene matches. The CDR3 extends over 13 amino acids. For the CDR3, the DNA is TGTGCCAGCTCTCCAGGACAGGTCTATGGCTACACCTTC. Residues: CASSPGQVYGYTF.

In the case of this clone: Other DNA variants within this sample encode the same CDR3. V usage is TRBV5-1 and J usage is TRBJ1-1; 11 nucleotides match TRBD1. CDR3 length: 14 amino acids. The germline V gene encodes CDR1 SGHRS and CDR2 YFSETQ. V was pared by 3 bases and J by 4 bases, with 2 bases of the junction left unmatched. CDR3 sequence: CASSSGTGGTEAFF. CDR3 in DNA: TGCGCCAGCAGCTCGGGGACAGGGGGCACTGAAGCTTTCTTT.

J is TRBJ1-1 and V is TRBV12-3 or TRBV12-4; 7 bases align to TRBD1. The CDR3 contains 11 residues. V shed 4 bases and J 7 bases; nucleotides not matched to a gene: 0. The DNA of the CDR3 is TGTGCCAGCAGTTGGGACAGTGAAGCTTTCTTT. Translation gives CASSWDSEAFF.

The chain combines TRBV29-1 with TRBJ2-3; TRBD1 matches 9 bases. This CDR3 comprises 13 residues. CDR1 is SQVTM, CDR2 ANQGSEA, per germline. V trimming: 4 bases; J trimming: 4 bases; junction bases outside the gene matches: 3. The CDR3 here is CSVGDRDPDTQYF. CDR3 coding DNA: TGCAGCGTTGGGGACAGGGACCCAGATACGCAGTATTTT.

The J gene is TRBJ1-5, the V gene TRBV5-6; TRBD1 matches 7 bases. The CDR3 length is 15 residues. The ends lost 3 bases at V and 6 bases at J; junction bases unmatched: 9. CDR1 and CDR2 from the germline V gene are SGHDT and YYEEEE. In DNA, the CDR3 is TGTGCCAGCAGCTCGAGGACAGGCGTCGGTCAGCCCCAGCATTTT. Its protein is CASSSRTGVGQPQHF.

This chain links TRBV19 with TRBJ2-3, with D uncertain. The V end lost 8 bases, the J end lost 2 bases, and 14 bases lay between the germline ends. Per germline, CDR1 LNHDA and CDR2 SQIVND (reference sequence). The CDR3 totals 14 residues. In DNA form, the CDR3 reads TGTGCCAGTCGCGCGACTTATACCACAGATACGCAGTATTTT. Amino acids: CASRATYTTDTQYF.

J is TRBJ2-6 and V is TRBV29-1; possible D gene TRBD1, 6 bases. V lost 5 bases and J lost 0, with 11 bases in between. CDR3 length: 15 residues. Germline V lookup: CDR1 SQVTM, CDR2 ANQGSEA. Here the CDR3 reads CSVSTGISGANVLTF. CDR3 coding DNA: TGCAGCGTTAGTACAGGGATCTCTGGGGCCAACGTCCTGACTTTC.

The chain employs TRBV27 and TRBJ1-1; 8 positions agree with TRBD1. The V gene's germline CDR1 is MNHEY and CDR2 SMNVEV (reference sequence). CDR3 length equals 17 residues. With V trimmed by 3 bases and J by 4 bases, 13 bases remained unmatched. CDR3 loop: CASSFLTIGQGPTEAFF. The CDR3 nucleotides are TGTGCCAGCAGTTTTCTGACCATCGGACAGGGCCCCACTGAAGCTTTCTTT.

This chain connects TRBV6-2 or TRBV6-3 to TRBJ2-1; D gene unclear. The CDR3 runs to 13 residues. Trimming took off 0 bases at V and 9 bases at J, with 9 bases between the two ends. Germline V gene data show CDR1 as MNHEY and CDR2 as SVGEGT. The CDR3 protein is CASSYSSVFEQFF. The CDR3 nucleotides read TGTGCCAGCAGTTACTCATCCGTATTTGAGCAGTTCTTC.

The V gene is TRBV6-6, the J gene TRBJ2-7; 14 bases match TRBD2. Germline CDR1 MNHNY, CDR2 SVGAGI (reference sequence). The CDR3 sequence is 17 residues long. The J segment lost 3 bases and the V segment lost 5 bases, leaving 9 bases of the junction unmatched. DNA of the CDR3: TGTGCCAGCAGTCCTTCAGGGACTAGCGGGGGAGGCTACGAGCAGTACTTC. It codes for CASSPSGTSGGGYEQYF.

The V gene is TRBV5-1, the J gene TRBJ1-1, with TRBD1 matching over 10 bases. The CDR3 loop spans 14 amino acids. Germline CDR1 and CDR2: SGHRS and YFSETQ. Trimming removed 4 bases from V and 5 bases from J; junction bases left unmatched: 5. CDR3 protein: CASSLDRGPTEAFF. Written as DNA, the CDR3 is TGCGCCAGCAGCCTCGACAGGGGGCCAACTGAAGCTTTCTTT.

The rearrangement joins TRBV5-1 to TRBJ1-3; D not certain. Germline assignment: CDR1 SGHRS and CDR2 YFSETQ. Trimming took off 4 bases at V and 4 bases at J, with 9 bases between the two ends. The CDR3 extends over 13 amino acids. The CDR3 region is CASSPQNGNTIYF. In nucleotides, the CDR3 is TGCGCCAGCAGCCCCCAGAACGGAAACACCATATATTTT.

The chain recombines TRBV3-1 (or the pseudogene TRBV3-2) with TRBJ1-2; TRBD1 might be the D (5 bases). The germline CDR1 and CDR2 sequences are LGHDT and YNNKEL (reference sequence). This CDR3 is 16 amino acids long. V lost 1 base to trimming and J lost 8 bases, with 20 bases between them. The CDR3 DNA reads as TGTGCCAGCAGCCAAGCCCGGGTTGGGGCGTTCGACGGCTACACCTTC. Its translation is CASSQARVGAFDGYTF.

V and J are TRBV7-2 and TRBJ2-7, with 9 bases matching TRBD1. The CDR3 totals 15 residues. Trimming at V came to 5 bases and at J to 2 bases, leaving 7 bases not matched to a gene. CDR1 and CDR2 from the germline V gene are SGHTA and FQGNSA. The CDR3 here is CASSARDRVTYEQYF. The CDR3 region has the DNA TGTGCCAGCAGCGCCCGGGACAGGGTCACCTACGAGCAGTACTTC.

The chain has TRBV19 and TRBJ2-3, with a weak D call TRBD2 (5 bases). The CDR3 loop spans 17 amino acids. Germline CDR1 LNHDA, CDR2 SQIVND (reference sequence). Trimming took 2 bases from V and 1 from J, leaving 16 bases between them. The CDR3 region has the DNA TGTGCCAGTAGTATATCGGGGTGGGCAGCGGGCACAGATACGCAGTATTTT. It specifies CASSISGWAAGTDTQYF.

V is TRBV28 and J is TRBJ1-5; 7 nucleotides align to TRBD1. Germline-derived CDR1 and CDR2 are MDHEN and SYDVKM. V was clipped by 5 bases and J by 2 bases; unmatched bases: 9. The CDR3 is 16 residues long. The CDR3 loop reads CASSPLQGGGNQPQHF. DNA for the CDR3: TGTGCCAGCAGTCCCTTGCAGGGGGGCGGCAATCAGCCCCAGCATTTT.

Concerning this clone: Other DNA sequences within the sample encode an identical CDR3. The chain joins TRBV9 to TRBJ2-7, with 9 bases that match TRBD1. The V gene end was trimmed by 0 bases and the J gene end by 3 bases; junction bases not matched to a gene: 1. The germline V gene has CDR1 SGDLS and CDR2 YYNGEE. The length of the CDR3 is 14 residues. CDR3 bases: TGTGCCAGCAGCGTAGGACAGGGGGTCTACGAGCAGTACTTC. Amino acids: CASSVGQGVYEQYF.

This chain joins TRBV5-1 and TRBJ2-2, with 8 nucleotides matching TRBD1. Germline V gene sequence: CDR1 SGHRS, CDR2 YFSETQ. This CDR3 region has 14 residues. J lost 7 bases, V lost 0 bases, and 2 bases had no gene match. Written as DNA, the CDR3 is TGCGCCAGCAGCTTGGCGGACAGGGACGGGGAGCTGTTTTTT. As protein: CASSLADRDGELFF.

The chain joins TRBV5-6 to TRBJ2-3; perhaps TRBD2 as D (5 bases). Germline CDR1 and CDR2: SGHDT and YYEEEE. The CDR3 is 15 amino acids. Trimming took 0 bases from V and 2 from J, leaving 10 bases between them. As DNA, the CDR3 is TGTGCCAGCAGCTTGGTCAGCGGCCTCACAGATACGCAGTATTTT. Amino acids: CASSLVSGLTDTQYF.

The chain links TRBV12-5 to TRBJ1-5; 12 nucleotides align to TRBD1. The V gene's germline CDR1 is LGHNT and CDR2 FRNRAP. V shed 5 bases and J 2 bases; nucleotides not matched to a gene: 10. The CDR3 is 18 residues long. The CDR3 reads CASGVRDRGRGGNQPQHF. As DNA, the CDR3 is TGTGCTAGTGGTGTCCGGGACAGGGGGCGTGGGGGCAATCAGCCCCAGCATTTT.

The genes are TRBV18 and TRBJ2-6, with 7 nucleotides matching TRBD1. V shed 0 bases and J 4 bases; nucleotides not matched to a gene: 3. Germline CDR1 reads KGHSH; CDR2 reads LQKENI. The CDR3 is 16 residues long. The CDR3 DNA reads as TGTGCCAGCTCACCACCGACAGGGTTAGGGGCCAACGTCCTGACTTTC. Encoded protein: CASSPPTGLGANVLTF.

The gene calls are TRBV4-1 and TRBJ2-5; 8 bases agree with TRBD1. V lost 1 base, J lost 5 bases, and 9 bases stayed unmatched. CDR3 size: 16 residues. CDR1 and CDR2 (germline): MGHRA, YSYEKL. The CDR3 loop is CASSQVAQGARETQYF. The CDR3 DNA follows: TGCGCCAGCAGCCAAGTCGCCCAGGGGGCGAGGGAGACCCAGTACTTC.